Only a few counts were recorded for the clone carrying this T cell receptor beta chain. Its antigen is undetermined. Described time point: pre-sensitization, week 0. The treatment is: therapeutic diphenylcyclopropenone sensitization with weekly scalp DPC. The source of the sample is a study of human T cells and chemical hapten exposure. On the study more broadly: Subjects had 2% DPC placed on about 2 cm by about 2 cm of upper inner arm skin for sensitization. Patients' scalps got diphenylcyclopropenone weekly throughout the approximately 25-week study.

V lost 4 bases and J lost 9; bases outside the gene matches: 11. Germline CDR1 and CDR2: DFQATT and SNEGSKA (reference sequence). This CDR3 contains 15 residues. Using its own MiXCR run on the RACE reads, TCRdb lists one record per CDR3 protein. Seen here are around 120,000 distinct CDR3 sequences, approximately 13% observed once, and the top ten hold approximately 3%. Study-wide results and limits: Counts of expanded TCRs (at PT1) showed a positive correlation with patch test score. Against controls, expanded TCRs gave rise to significantly more large CDR3 similarity clusters.

The TCR originated in a woman younger than 30 with alopecia areata. Some clones in this sample may be carry-over from other donors' samples. The material sequenced was whole blood, taken in connection with sensitization to the hapten diphenylcyclopropenone (DPC). The chain links TRBV20-1 to TRBJ1-6; 8 nucleotides match TRBD1. CDR3 region: CSAKPETGESSPLHF. As DNA, the CDR3 is TGCAGTGCTAAACCTGAGACAGGGGAGAGTTCACCCCTCCACTTT.